This T cell receptor beta chain was sequenced for a study of regulatory T cells in long-lasting Graves disease. Indicated time point: newly diagnosed GD, antithyroid drugs for less than 3 months. Extracted PBMC RNA gave rise to the TCR library. Building of the TCR beta libraries involved iRepertoire HTBI primers and Arm-PCR of CDR3 regions. TCRdb called the multiplex PCR reads again in MiXCR, with one record for every CDR3 protein. The table lists 540,000 or so distinct CDR3 sequences, approximately 12% of them singletons, with 10% in the top ten. This clonotype was picked up many times. This CDR3 has 14 residues. After removal of 3 bases from V and 2 bases from J, the junction contained 7 bases not matched to a gene. Germline V CDR1 and CDR2: SQVTM, ANQGSEA. The sample was also reused in another study, on T cells in Graves' hyperthyroidism and ophthalmopathy.

The sequence derives from a man younger than 45 with Graves disease. Here the sequenced sample was peripheral blood mononuclear cells (PBMCs), taken at new diagnosis, from a patient treated with antithyroid drugs. V is TRBV29-1 and J is TRBJ2-7; 7 bases match TRBD2. For the CDR3, the DNA is TGCAGCGTTGAGGGGACGGCGGGGGCCTACGAGCAGTACTTC. Translating gives CSVEGTAGAYEQYF.